This T cell receptor (beta chain) was sequenced in a study of T cell repertoires in cytomegalovirus infection. For the study at large: Both a matching HLA type and CMV infection were indicated by public TCR beta signatures. The study's findings and limits: Clonotypes of TCR beta that were HLA-C-restricted and CMV-specific dominated the ex vivo response. Pooled public TCR beta family frequency picked out CMV carriers with the relevant HLA.

This clonotype has more than one count but fewer than ten. Its antigen is unknown. One entry per CDR3 protein, called by TCRdb with MiXCR from the reads. The repertoire includes 100,000 to 150,000 distinct CDR3 sequences, around 25% of them detected once, and about a third sits in the top ten. V lost 4 bases, J lost 2 bases, and 18 bases lay in between. The CDR3 runs 17 residues. Germline V gives CDR1 MGHRA, CDR2 YSYEKL. The chain has TRBV4-1 and TRBJ2-1; perhaps D is TRBD1 or TRBD2 (5 bases each). This clonotype originated in a human donor in good health (CMV status not recorded). Some clones in this sample may be carry-over from other donors' samples. Specimen: PBMCs, sequenced either directly or after in vitro stimulation (not recorded which). As DNA, the CDR3 is TGCGCCAGCAGCCCGGGTGGATTTCAGGGAGCCTACAATGAGCAGTTCTTC. The encoded protein is CASSPGGFQGAYNEQFF.